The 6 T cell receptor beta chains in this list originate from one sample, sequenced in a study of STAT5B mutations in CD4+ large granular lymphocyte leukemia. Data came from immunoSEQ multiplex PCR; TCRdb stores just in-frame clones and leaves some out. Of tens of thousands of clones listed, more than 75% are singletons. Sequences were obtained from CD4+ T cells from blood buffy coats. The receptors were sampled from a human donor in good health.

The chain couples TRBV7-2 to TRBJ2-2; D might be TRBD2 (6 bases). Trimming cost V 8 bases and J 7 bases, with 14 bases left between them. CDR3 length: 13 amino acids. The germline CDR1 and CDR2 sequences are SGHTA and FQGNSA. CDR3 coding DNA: TGTGCCAGCTTGTCGGGGGAGAGCGGGGAGCTGTTTTTT. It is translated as CASLSGESGELFF.

CDR3: CASSQANRFWEQYF. CDR3 DNA: TGTGCCAGCAGCCAGGCTAACAGGTTTTGGGAGCAGTACTTC. The chain is built from TRBV13 and TRBJ2-7; possibly TRBD1 for D (5 bases). Germline CDR1 PRHDT, CDR2 FYEKMQ (reference sequence). The CDR3 has 14 residues. Trimming left V 5 bases short and J 7 bases short, with 18 bases between.

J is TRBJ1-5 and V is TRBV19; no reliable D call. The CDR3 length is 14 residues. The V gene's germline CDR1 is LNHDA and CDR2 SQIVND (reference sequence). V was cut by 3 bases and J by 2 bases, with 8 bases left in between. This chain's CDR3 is CASSIIDGNQPQHF. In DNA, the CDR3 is TGTGCCAGTAGTATTATAGATGGCAATCAGCCCCAGCATTTT. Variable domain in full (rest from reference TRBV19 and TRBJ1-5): DGGITQSPKYLFRKEGQNVTLSCEQNLNHDAMYWYRQDPGQGLRLIYYSQIVNDFQKGDIAEGYSVSREKKESFPLTVTSAQKNPTAFYLCASSIIDGNQPQHFGDGTRLSIL.

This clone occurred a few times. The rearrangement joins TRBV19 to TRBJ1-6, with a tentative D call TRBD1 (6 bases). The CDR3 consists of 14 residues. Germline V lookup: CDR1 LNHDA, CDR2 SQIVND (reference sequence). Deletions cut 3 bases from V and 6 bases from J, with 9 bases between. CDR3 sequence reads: CASSMRGPNSPLHF. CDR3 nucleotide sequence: TGTGCCAGTAGTATGCGGGGGCCTAATTCACCCCTCCACTTT.

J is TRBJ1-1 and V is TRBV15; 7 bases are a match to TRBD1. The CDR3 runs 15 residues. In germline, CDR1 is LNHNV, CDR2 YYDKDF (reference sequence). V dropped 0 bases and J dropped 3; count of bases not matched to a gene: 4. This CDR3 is CATSRDTGAYTEAFF. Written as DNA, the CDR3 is TGTGCCACCAGCAGAGATACAGGGGCGTACACTGAAGCTTTCTTT.

Here the CDR3 reads CASSQAGAFSSEQYF. The CDR3 DNA reads as TGCGCCAGCAGCCAAGCAGGGGCGTTTTCTTCCGAGCAGTACTTC. The chain has TRBV4-1 and TRBJ2-7; D is possibly TRBD1 (6 bases). Trimming left V 1 base short and J 6 bases short, with 16 bases between. CDR1 is MGHRA, CDR2 YSYEKL, per germline. The CDR3 spans 15 residues.